This entry lists 23 T cell receptor beta chains sequenced from one sample in a study of graft-versus-host responses after intestinal transplantation. Produced via immunoSEQ multiplex PCR; TCRdb's table is partial and in-frame only. The sample records tens of thousands of clones, around 92% being singletons. Material: PBMCs, obtained 262 days after intestinal transplant. The origin of the receptors is a human patient who received an intestinal transplant, so some T cells may come from the graft donor.

The chain employs TRBV7-9 and TRBJ2-7; D unclear. Trimming pared 3 bases from V and 0 bases from J, leaving 0 bases between. There are 11 residues in the CDR3. CDR1 and CDR2 from the germline V gene are SEHNR and FQNEAQ (reference sequence). The CDR3 reads CASSFSYEQYF. The CDR3 coding sequence is TGTGCCAGCAGCTTCTCCTACGAGCAGTACTTC.

The CDR3 region has the DNA TGCAGCGTTGATGGCGGGTTTGGGGCCAACGTCCTGACTTTC. Its protein is CSVDGGFGANVLTF. J is TRBJ2-6 and V is TRBV29-1; possible D gene TRBD2, 5 bases. The length of the CDR3 is 14 residues. Germline loops: CDR1 SQVTM, CDR2 ANQGSEA. V shed 3 bases and J shed 3 bases, with 9 bases lying between them. The variable domain in full, with the rest retrieved from reference TRBV29-1 and TRBJ2-6, is SAVISQKPSRDICQRGTSLTIQCQVDSQVTMMFWYRQQPGQSLTLIATANQGSEATYESGFVIDKFPISRPNLTFSTLTVSNMSPEDSSIYLCSVDGGFGANVLTFGAGSRLTVL.

A few counts support this clone. The chain carries TRBV25-1 and TRBJ1-2; D unclear. The CDR3 length is 11 residues. The V and J ends lost 2 bases and 7 bases respectively, with 5 bases between them. Germline V gene sequence: CDR1 MGHDK, CDR2 SYGVNS. The CDR3 region is CASSESLGYTF. CDR3 nucleotides: TGTGCCAGCAGTGAAAGTCTTGGCTACACCTTC.

This chain connects TRBV6-5 to TRBJ2-7, with 10 bases fitting TRBD1. The ends lost 5 bases at V and 2 bases at J; junction bases unmatched: 3. This CDR3 is 14 amino acids long. Germline V gene sequence: CDR1 MNHEY, CDR2 SVGAGI. The CDR3 DNA follows: TGTGCCAGCAGTGCGACAGGGGGCCCCTACGAGCAGTACTTC. Its protein product is CASSATGGPYEQYF.

The chain uses TRBV5-6 and TRBJ2-3; D is unclear. The CDR3 is made up of 15 amino acids. Germline V gene lookup returns CDR1 SGHDT and CDR2 YYEEEE. Trimming removed 0 bases at V and 2 bases at J, with 10 bases between. This chain's CDR3 is CASSLERLTTDTQYF. The CDR3 DNA sequence: TGTGCCAGCAGCTTGGAAAGGCTAACCACAGATACGCAGTATTTT. The complete variable domain, with remaining parts taken from reference TRBV5-6 and TRBJ2-3, reads DAGVTQSPTHLIKTRGQQVTLRCSPKSGHDTVSWYQQALGQGPQFIFQYYEEEERQRGNFPDRFSGHQFPNYSSELNVNALLLGDSALYLCASSLERLTTDTQYFGPGTRLTVL.

J is TRBJ2-1 and V is TRBV29-1; no clear D. Deletions cut 4 bases from V and 8 bases from J, with 9 bases between. This CDR3 spans 11 amino acids. Germline CDR1 SQVTM, CDR2 ANQGSEA. The CDR3 spells CSVVRWDEQFF. CDR3 bases: TGCAGCGTTGTACGGTGGGATGAGCAGTTCTTC.

The gene calls are TRBV5-1 and TRBJ1-1; 9 bases are a match to TRBD1. Germline assignment: CDR1 SGHRS and CDR2 YFSETQ. J lost 1 base, V lost 4 bases, and 11 bases had no gene match. This CDR3 has 17 amino acids. Here the CDR3 DNA reads TGCGCCAGCAGCAGGACGTACCAACAGGGGGCGAACACTGAAGCTTTCTTT. Its translation is CASSRTYQQGANTEAFF.

V is TRBV2 and J is TRBJ2-7, with D hard to call. V was clipped by 6 bases and J by 5 bases, with 11 bases between them. Germline V gives CDR1 SNHLY, CDR2 FYNNEI. CDR3 length equals 12 residues. DNA for the CDR3: TGTGCCAGCAGGGGCCACACAGACGAGCAGTACTTC. Translation gives CASRGHTDEQYF.

This clone was observed a single time. The chain joins TRBV5-4 to TRBJ2-5; D gene uncertain. CDR3 size: 12 residues. Trimming pared 6 bases from V and 4 bases from J, leaving 10 bases between. Germline CDR1 reads SGHNT; CDR2 reads YYREEE (reference sequence). The CDR3 is CASTQVGETQYF. CDR3 nucleotide sequence: TGTGCCAGCACCCAGGTGGGAGAGACCCAGTACTTC.

The CDR3 DNA reads TGTGCCAGCAGACTCGACGAGCAGTACTTC. This translates into CASRLDEQYF. The J gene is TRBJ2-5, the V gene TRBV2; D is uncertain. The DNA end is a closer match to TRBJ2-7, so the J assignment may be wrong. The germline V gene encodes CDR1 SNHLY and CDR2 FYNNEI. The CDR3 sequence is 10 residues long.

V and J are TRBV4-1 and TRBJ2-3; no clear D gene. Trimming left V 1 base short and J 0 bases short, with 8 bases between. There are 15 residues in the CDR3. The V gene's germline CDR1 is MGHRA and CDR2 YSYEKL. The DNA of the CDR3 is TGCGCCAGCAGCCAAGGAATGTTTAGCACAGATACGCAGTATTTT. Translated, it gives CASSQGMFSTDTQYF.

V usage is TRBV7-9 and J usage is TRBJ2-7, with D possibly called TRBD1 or TRBD2 (5 bases each). Germline V gene lookup returns CDR1 SEHNR and CDR2 FQNEAQ (reference sequence). Deletions cut 3 bases from V and 3 bases from J, with 12 bases between. This CDR3 has 14 residues. In nucleotides, the CDR3 is TGTGCCAGCAGCTTCGTTCAGGGAGTCTACGAGCAGTACTTC. Amino acids: CASSFVQGVYEQYF.

V is TRBV5-6 and J is TRBJ1-5, with D possibly being TRBD1 (5 bases). Trimming pared 4 bases from V and 2 bases from J, leaving 19 bases between. The CDR3 consists of 17 residues. CDR1 is SGHDT and CDR2 is YYEEEE in the germline V gene. CDR3 nucleotides: TGTGCCAGCAGCGGGGGTAGGACGACTCTCCGCAATCAGCCCCAGCATTTT. It is translated as CASSGGRTTLRNQPQHF.

The table lists this clone with a count of one. J is TRBJ2-1 and V is TRBV27; TRBD2 matches 9 bases. Trimming cost V 0 bases and J 8 bases; bases outside gene matches: 23. CDR3 length equals 21 residues. CDR1 is MNHEY, CDR2 SMNVEV, per germline (reference sequence). The CDR3 loop is CASSLSRGAGGPTSLWYEQFF. As DNA, the CDR3 is TGTGCCAGCAGTTTATCGAGGGGGGCGGGAGGGCCTACTAGCCTGTGGTATGAGCAGTTCTTC.

The V gene is TRBV11-2, the J gene TRBJ2-3; no firm D call. The V and J ends lost 5 bases and 6 bases respectively, with 12 bases between them. This CDR3 contains 13 residues. Germline V lookup: CDR1 SGHAT, CDR2 FQNNGV. The CDR3 nucleotides read TGTGCCAGCAGCCACCGGCCAAGGGATACGCAGTATTTT. This encodes CASSHRPRDTQYF. Together with reference TRBV11-2 and TRBJ2-3, the CDR3 gives the full variable domain: EAGVAQSPRYKIIEKRQSVAFWCNPISGHATLYWYQQILGQGPKLLIQFQNNGVVDDSQLPKDRFSAERLKGVDSTLKIQPAKLEDSAVYLCASSHRPRDTQYFGPGTRLTVL.

Note on this clone: At the DNA level, this CDR3 is encoded by other sequences in the same sample as well. The chain uses TRBV28 and TRBJ1-1; D is ambiguous. V lost 5 bases, J lost 1 base, and 14 bases lay in between. The CDR3 consists of 15 residues. The germline gives CDR1 MDHEN, CDR2 SYDVKM. CDR3 loop: CASSPLYRENTEAFF. CDR3 DNA: TGTGCCAGCAGTCCATTATACAGAGAGAACACTGAAGCTTTCTTT.

V and J are TRBV27 and TRBJ2-1; 10 bases map to TRBD2. The CDR3 is made up of 14 amino acids. The germline V gene has CDR1 MNHEY and CDR2 SMNVEV (reference sequence). Losses at the gene ends were 6 bases for V and 7 bases for J; bases not matched to a gene: 6. The CDR3 DNA sequence: TGTGCCAGCAGGATGGGGACTAGCGAGAATGAGCAGTTCTTC. Its translation: CASRMGTSENEQFF.

This sequence joins TRBV10-1 and TRBJ2-1; D could derive from TRBD1 or TRBD2 (5 bases each). V shed 6 bases and J shed 6 bases, with 18 bases lying between them. Per the germline V gene, CDR1 is WNHNN and CDR2 is SYGVQD (reference sequence). The CDR3 contains 15 residues. The CDR3 sequence is CASRVGGFGANEQFF. CDR3 DNA sequence: TGCGCCAGCAGGGTGGGCGGTTTCGGGGCCAATGAGCAGTTCTTC.

The chain links TRBV28 to TRBJ1-1; a weak D match, TRBD1 (5 bases). V was pared by 9 bases and J by 3 bases, with 14 bases between. CDR1 and CDR2 from the germline V gene are MDHEN and SYDVKM. The length of the CDR3 is 13 residues. The CDR3, as DNA: TGTGCCAGTAACACACAGGTCTACACTGAAGCTTTCTTT. Translation gives CASNTQVYTEAFF. Full variable domain (missing parts from reference TRBV28 and TRBJ1-1): DVKVTQSSRYLVKRTGEKVFLECVQDMDHENMFWYRQDPGLGLRLIYFSYDVKMKEKGDIPEGYSVSREKKERFSLILESASTNQTSMYLCASNTQVYTEAFFGQGTRLTVV.

This chain joins TRBV9 and TRBJ2-5; D is unresolved. V dropped 0 bases and J dropped 8 bases, with 17 bases sitting between them. The CDR3 extends over 15 amino acids. Germline values: CDR1 SGDLS, CDR2 YYNGEE. This chain's CDR3 is CASSVEGSAVDTQYF. CDR3 in DNA: TGTGCCAGCAGCGTAGAGGGTTCGGCCGTGGATACCCAGTACTTC.

This chain links TRBV4-1 with TRBJ2-1; 10 bases are a match to TRBD2. The germline CDR1 and CDR2 sequences are MGHRA and YSYEKL. The CDR3 has 17 amino acids. With V trimmed by 4 bases and J by 8 bases, 14 bases remained unmatched. The CDR3 DNA reads as TGCGCCAGCAGCCCCAGTACCCCGGGACTAGCGTCAGATGAGCAGTTCTTC. This translates into CASSPSTPGLASDEQFF.

This clone was recorded only once. The rearrangement joins TRBV23-1 to TRBJ1-5; D call uncertain. TRBV23-1 is an ORF, and what it does is uncertain. V was shortened by 3 bases and J by 5 bases, with 8 bases between the two germline ends. The CDR3 is 13 amino acids. DNA for the CDR3: TGCGCCAGCAGTCACCCTAGGTATCAGCCCCAGCATTTT. Amino acids: CASSHPRYQPQHF.

The CDR3 DNA is TGTGCCAGCAGCTTTGGACTTTCCTACGAGCAGTACTTC. Translating it yields CASSFGLSYEQYF. This chain connects TRBV5-6 to TRBJ2-5, with D possibly TRBD2 on 5 matching bases. The J call may be mistaken, given a closer DNA end match to TRBJ2-7. CDR3 length equals 13 residues. CDR1 is SGHDT, CDR2 YYEEEE, per germline.